This TCR beta chain was identified during a study of blood T cell repertoires in COVID-19 (dated by TCRdb to between 2020 and 2021). Looking at the study overall: Samples covering the acute and convalescent phases of COVID-19 were provided by collaborators in the United States, Italy and Spain. The material from the prospective study consisted of cDNA or gDNA derived from T cells, B-cell-depleted T cells, or PBMCs. Subjects who had been exposed to COVID-19, were actively infected with it, or had recovered from it provided the deeply sampled blood TCRbeta repertoires that made up the dataset. The repertoires were made available in a free public database intended to serve as a resource for research on the immune response to SARS-CoV-2. The samples were drawn from the first 160 participants of the ongoing ImmuneRACE study and from 950 to 1,500 subjects provided by 6 global collaborators. The sample metadata nearly always contained a de-identified subject ID, COVID-19 status, age in years and sex. Where available, HLA class I and class II types were obtained from metadata supplied by the sample provider rather than from assay-based typing. What the authors observed across the whole study: The amount of clinical and demographic metadata varied by source and participant and was provided uncurated.

A second Seattle source provided samples from volunteer blood donors who had recovered from COVID-19. Each collaborating institution followed its own protocols to collect whole blood in K2EDTA tubes. Collaborator samples were shipped for TCRbeta analysis as frozen whole blood, isolated PBMCs, or DNA extracted from either sample type. Of note for this clone: Its antigen remains undetermined. The record has no base qualities; no much larger clone is one base away.

Based on the germline V gene (reference sequence), the CDR1 and CDR2 sequences are LNHDA and SQIVND. V and J are truncated by 7 bases and 2 bases respectively, leaving an intervening sequence of 12 bases. Reading from cysteine to phenylalanine, the CDR3 counts 13 amino acids. The sequence is cut down to CDR3 DNA, 39 bases in frame from base 1. TCRbeta CDR3 regions were amplified from genomic DNA by means of the immunoSEQ Assay, a bias-controlled multiplex PCR. On the study's bioinformatics: Within the assay, amplification of reference gene primers was used to estimate how many nucleated cells each sample contained. To quantify the absolute abundance of each unique TCRbeta CDR3 rearrangement, sequence reads were collapsed and filtered. For each sample, productive Simpson clonality was calculated as the square root of Simpson's diversity index over productive rearrangements. TCRdb mirrors the immuneACCESS table, restricted to in-frame sequences. Some clones are absent from its copies; in checked studies, under half trace to an unresolved V gene, and the reason for the others is unknown. D and trimming were read from the DNA, whereas the V and J calls and clone size are those reported in that table. The sample has roughly 260,000 clones on record, 86% of them singletons. Together, the top ten hold around a tenth of the sample.

Sequenced: peripheral blood. This clonotype originated in a man in his forties who had recovered from COVID-19. This chain is built from TRBV19 and TRBJ2-7, with TRBD2 as a weak D call on 5 bases. CDR3 loop: CASIGSGAYEQYF. The nucleotide sequence is given as TGTGCCAGTATAGGGTCCGGGGCCTACGAGCAGTACTTC.